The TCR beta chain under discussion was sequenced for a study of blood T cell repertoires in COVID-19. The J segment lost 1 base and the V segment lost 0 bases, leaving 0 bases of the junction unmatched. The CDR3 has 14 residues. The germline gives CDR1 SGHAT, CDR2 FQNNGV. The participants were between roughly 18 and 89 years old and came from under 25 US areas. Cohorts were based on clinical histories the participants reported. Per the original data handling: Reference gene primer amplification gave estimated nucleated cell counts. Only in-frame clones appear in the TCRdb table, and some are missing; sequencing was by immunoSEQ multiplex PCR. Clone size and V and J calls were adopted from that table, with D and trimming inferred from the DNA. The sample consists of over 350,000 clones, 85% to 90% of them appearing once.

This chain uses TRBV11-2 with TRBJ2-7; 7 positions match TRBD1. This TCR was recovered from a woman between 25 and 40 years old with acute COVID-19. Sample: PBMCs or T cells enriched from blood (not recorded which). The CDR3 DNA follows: TGTGCCAGCAGCTTAGACAGGGGGTCCTACGAGCAGTACTTC. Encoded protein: CASSLDRGSYEQYF.